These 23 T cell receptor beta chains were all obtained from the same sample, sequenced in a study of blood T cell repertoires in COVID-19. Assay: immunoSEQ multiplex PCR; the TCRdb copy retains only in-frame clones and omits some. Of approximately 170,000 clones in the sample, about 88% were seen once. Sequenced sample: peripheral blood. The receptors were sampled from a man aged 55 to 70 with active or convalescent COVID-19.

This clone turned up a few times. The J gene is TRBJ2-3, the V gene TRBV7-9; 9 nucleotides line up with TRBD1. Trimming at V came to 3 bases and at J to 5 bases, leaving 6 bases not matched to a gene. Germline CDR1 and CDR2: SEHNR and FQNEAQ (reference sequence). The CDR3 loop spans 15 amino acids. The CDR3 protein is CASSFGQGMGDTQYF. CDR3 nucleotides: TGTGCCAGCAGCTTTGGACAGGGGATGGGAGATACGCAGTATTTT.

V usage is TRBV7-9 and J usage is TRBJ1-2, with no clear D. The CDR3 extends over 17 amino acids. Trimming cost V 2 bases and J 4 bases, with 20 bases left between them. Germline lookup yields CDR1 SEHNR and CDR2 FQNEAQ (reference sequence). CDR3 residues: CASSLFSPAQEGYGYTF. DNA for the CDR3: TGTGCCAGCAGCTTATTTAGTCCGGCTCAGGAGGGCTATGGCTACACCTTC.

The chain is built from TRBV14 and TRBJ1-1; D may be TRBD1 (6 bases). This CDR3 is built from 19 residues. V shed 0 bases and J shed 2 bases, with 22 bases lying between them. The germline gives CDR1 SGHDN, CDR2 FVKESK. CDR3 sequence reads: CASSQDRGRGYARNTEAFF. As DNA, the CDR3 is TGTGCCAGCAGCCAAGATCGGGGCAGGGGCTACGCCAGAAACACTGAAGCTTTCTTT.

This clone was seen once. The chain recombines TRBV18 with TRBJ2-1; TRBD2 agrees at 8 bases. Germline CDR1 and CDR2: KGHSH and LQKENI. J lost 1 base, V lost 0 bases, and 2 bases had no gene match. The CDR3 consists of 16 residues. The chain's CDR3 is CASSPPGLASYNEQFF. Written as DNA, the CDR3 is TGTGCCAGCTCACCACCAGGACTAGCTTCCTACAATGAGCAGTTCTTC.

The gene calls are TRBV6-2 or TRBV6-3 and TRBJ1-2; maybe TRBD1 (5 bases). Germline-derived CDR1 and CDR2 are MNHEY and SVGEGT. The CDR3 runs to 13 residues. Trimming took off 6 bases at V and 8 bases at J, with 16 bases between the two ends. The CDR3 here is CASSNLRTLGYTF. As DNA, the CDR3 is TGTGCCAGCAGCAACCTGAGGACACTCGGCTACACCTTC.

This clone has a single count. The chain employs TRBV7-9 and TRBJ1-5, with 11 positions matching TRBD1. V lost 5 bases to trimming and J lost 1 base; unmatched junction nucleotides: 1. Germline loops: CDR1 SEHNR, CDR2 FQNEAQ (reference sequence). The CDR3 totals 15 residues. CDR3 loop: CASSGTGGSNQPQHF. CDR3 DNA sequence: TGTGCCAGCAGCGGGACAGGGGGGAGCAATCAGCCCCAGCATTTT.

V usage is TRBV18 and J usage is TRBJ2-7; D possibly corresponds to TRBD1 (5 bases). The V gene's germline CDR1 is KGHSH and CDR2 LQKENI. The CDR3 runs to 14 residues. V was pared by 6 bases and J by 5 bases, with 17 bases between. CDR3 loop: CASSLAGSVHEQYF. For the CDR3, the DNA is TGTGCCAGCTCTTTGGCAGGGTCGGTCCACGAGCAGTACTTC.

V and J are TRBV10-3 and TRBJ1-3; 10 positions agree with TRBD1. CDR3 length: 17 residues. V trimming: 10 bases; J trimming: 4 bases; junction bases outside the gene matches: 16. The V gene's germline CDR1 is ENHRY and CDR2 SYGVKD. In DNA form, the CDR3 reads TGTGCCACTACCACAGGACAGGGGGGTTTAAGCGGAAACACCATATATTTT. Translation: CATTTGQGGLSGNTIYF.

In nucleotides, the CDR3 is TGTGCCAGCAGCCGGACCGGACAGGGCCCGAATTCACCCCTCCACTTT. It is translated as CASSRTGQGPNSPLHF. The chain carries TRBV3-1 (or the pseudogene TRBV3-2) and TRBJ1-6; 8 bases fit TRBD1. The trim removed 4 bases at V and 7 bases at J, leaving 9 bases unmatched. Germline assignment: CDR1 LGHDT and CDR2 YNNKEL (reference sequence). The CDR3 consists of 16 residues.

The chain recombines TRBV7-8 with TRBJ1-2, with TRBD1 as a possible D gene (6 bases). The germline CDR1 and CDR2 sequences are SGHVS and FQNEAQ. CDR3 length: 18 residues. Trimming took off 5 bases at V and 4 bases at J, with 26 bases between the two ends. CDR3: CASSSTQNLQGTLYGYTF. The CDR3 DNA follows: TGTGCCAGCAGCAGCACCCAGAACCTACAGGGAACTCTCTATGGCTACACCTTC.

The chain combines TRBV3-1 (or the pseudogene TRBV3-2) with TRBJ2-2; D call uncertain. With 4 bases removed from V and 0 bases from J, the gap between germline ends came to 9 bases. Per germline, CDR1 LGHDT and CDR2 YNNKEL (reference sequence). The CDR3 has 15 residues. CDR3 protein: CASSPDGANTGELFF. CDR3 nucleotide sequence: TGTGCCAGCAGCCCTGACGGAGCGAACACCGGGGAGCTGTTTTTT.

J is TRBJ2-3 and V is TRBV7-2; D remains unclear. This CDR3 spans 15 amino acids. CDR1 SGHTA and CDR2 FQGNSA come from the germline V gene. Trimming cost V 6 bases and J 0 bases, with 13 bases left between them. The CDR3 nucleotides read TGTGCCAGCAGAGACCGAGGTACTAGCACAGATACGCAGTATTTT. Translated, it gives CASRDRGTSTDTQYF.

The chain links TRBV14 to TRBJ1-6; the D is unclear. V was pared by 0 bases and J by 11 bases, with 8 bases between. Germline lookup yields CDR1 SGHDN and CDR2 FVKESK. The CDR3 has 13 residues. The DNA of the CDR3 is TGTGCCAGCAGCCAAGAGGAACAGACACCCCTCCACTTT. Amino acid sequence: CASSQEEQTPLHF. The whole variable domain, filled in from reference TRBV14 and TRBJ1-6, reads EAGVTQFPSHSVIEKGQTVTLRCDPISGHDNLYWYRRVMGKEIKFLLHFVKESKQDESGMPNNRFLAERTGGTYSTLKVQPAELEDSGVYFCASSQEEQTPLHFGNGTRLTVT.

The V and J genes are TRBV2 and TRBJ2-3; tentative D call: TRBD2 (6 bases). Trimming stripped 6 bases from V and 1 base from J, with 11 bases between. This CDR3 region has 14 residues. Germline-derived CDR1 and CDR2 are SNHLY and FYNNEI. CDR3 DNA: TGTGCCAGCAGGAAGGGCGGGGGCACAGATACGCAGTATTTT. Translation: CASRKGGGTDTQYF.

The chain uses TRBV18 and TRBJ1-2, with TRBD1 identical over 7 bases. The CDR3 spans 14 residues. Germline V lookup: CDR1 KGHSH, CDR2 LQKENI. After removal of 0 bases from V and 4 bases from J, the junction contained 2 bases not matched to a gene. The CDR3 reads CASSPPGDSYGYTF. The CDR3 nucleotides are TGTGCCAGCTCACCACCGGGGGACAGCTATGGCTACACCTTC.

The CDR3 region is CASSLEGAREPQHF. The CDR3 region has the DNA TGTGCCAGCAGCTTAGAAGGGGCTCGAGAGCCCCAGCATTTT. The rearrangement links TRBV7-2 to TRBJ1-5; a weak D match, TRBD1 (5 bases). Per the germline V gene, CDR1 is SGHTA and CDR2 is FQGNSA. Trimming stripped 1 base from V and 8 bases from J, with 12 bases between. The CDR3 has 14 residues.

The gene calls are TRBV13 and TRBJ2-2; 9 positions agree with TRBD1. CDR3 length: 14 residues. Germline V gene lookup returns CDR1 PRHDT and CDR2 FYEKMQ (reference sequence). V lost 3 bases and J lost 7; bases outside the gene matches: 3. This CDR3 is CASSFGQGIGELFF. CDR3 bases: TGTGCCAGCAGCTTTGGACAGGGGATCGGGGAGCTGTTTTTT.

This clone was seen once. CDR3 sequence (DNA): TGTGCCAGCAGCTTCGGACAGGGGAATGGCTACACCTTC. Translation gives CASSFGQGNGYTF. V is TRBV7-2 and J is TRBJ1-2; 9 bases fit TRBD1. Germline CDR1 reads SGHTA; CDR2 reads FQGNSA. With V trimmed by 3 bases and J by 6 bases, 2 bases remained unmatched. The CDR3 loop spans 13 amino acids.

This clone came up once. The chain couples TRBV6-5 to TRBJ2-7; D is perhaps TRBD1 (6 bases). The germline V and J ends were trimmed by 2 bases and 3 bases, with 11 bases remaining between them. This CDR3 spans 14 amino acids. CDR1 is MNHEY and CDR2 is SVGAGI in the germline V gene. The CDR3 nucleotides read TGTGCCAGCAGTTACGGGGCAGGGGACTACGAGCAGTACTTC. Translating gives CASSYGAGDYEQYF.

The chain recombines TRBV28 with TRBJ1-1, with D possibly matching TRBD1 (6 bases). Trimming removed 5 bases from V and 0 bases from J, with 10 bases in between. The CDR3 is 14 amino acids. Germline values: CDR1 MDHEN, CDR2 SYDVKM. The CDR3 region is CASSPGHMNTEAFF. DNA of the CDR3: TGTGCCAGCAGTCCGGGACACATGAACACTGAAGCTTTCTTT.

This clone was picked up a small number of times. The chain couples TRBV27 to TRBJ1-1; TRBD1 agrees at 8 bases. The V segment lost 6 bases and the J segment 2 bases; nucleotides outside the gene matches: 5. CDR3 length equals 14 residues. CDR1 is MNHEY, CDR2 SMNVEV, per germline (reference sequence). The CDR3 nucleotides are TGTGCCAGCAGGGGGACAGGAGAAAACACTGAAGCTTTCTTT. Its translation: CASRGTGENTEAFF.

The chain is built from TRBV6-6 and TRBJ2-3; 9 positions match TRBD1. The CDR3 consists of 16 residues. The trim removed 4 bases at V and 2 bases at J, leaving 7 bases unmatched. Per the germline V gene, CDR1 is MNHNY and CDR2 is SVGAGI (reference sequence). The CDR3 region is CASSWDRDQHTDTQYF. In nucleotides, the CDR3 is TGTGCCAGCAGTTGGGACAGGGATCAGCACACAGATACGCAGTATTTT.

The CDR3, as DNA: TGTGCCAGTAGTACTAAGACCGACAGGGGTAGGCCCAATGAGCAGTTCTTC. It encodes CASSTKTDRGRPNEQFF. This sequence joins TRBV19 and TRBJ2-1, with 8 bases identical to TRBD1. CDR3 size: 17 residues. J gave up 6 bases and V 4 bases, and 14 bases lay outside the gene matches. Germline V gene data show CDR1 as LNHDA and CDR2 as SQIVND (reference sequence). Combining the CDR3 with reference TRBV19 and TRBJ2-1 gives the whole variable domain DGGITQSPKYLFRKEGQNVTLSCEQNLNHDAMYWYRQDPGQGLRLIYYSQIVNDFQKGDIAEGYSVSREKKESFPLTVTSAQKNPTAFYLCASSTKTDRGRPNEQFFGPGTRLTVL.